A selection of T cell receptor beta chains follows, all from one sample in a study of PD-1 blockade in classical Hodgkin lymphoma. TCRdb's copy holds only in-frame clones and misses some; the assay was immunoSEQ multiplex PCR. The table records some 93,000 clones, 83% of them present only once. The material sequenced was peripheral blood mononuclear cells (PBMCs), taken before the fourth cycle of nivolumab. These receptors came from a human donor with classical Hodgkin lymphoma. CDR3s include the opening cysteine and the closing phenylalanine or tryptophan. D genes are given only for firm matches. Clone size, where shown, is once, few, many, or a class for clones that have expanded.

v_call	clone_size	d_call	j_call	cdr3_aa	cdr3_nt
TRBV19	-	-	TRBJ2-2	CASSIPPVPPGELFF	TGTGCCAGTAGTATCCCCCCAGTACCACCCGGGGAGCTGTTTTTT
TRBV19	-	-	TRBJ1-5	CASSIPPLGNQPQHF	TGTGCCAGTAGTATTCCCCCACTAGGCAATCAGCCCCAGCATTTT
TRBV19	-	TRBD2	TRBJ2-1	CASSPSTSGRAIHNEQFF	TGTGCCAGTAGTCCATCAACTAGCGGGAGGGCGATCCACAATGAGCAGTTCTTC
TRBV5-1	few	-	TRBJ1-3	CASTPGETAGNTIYF	TGCGCCAGCACCCCCGGGGAAACAGCTGGAAACACCATATATTTT
TRBV30	-	-	TRBJ2-1	CAWMAQSSYNEQFF	TGTGCCTGGATGGCCCAAAGCTCCTACAATGAGCAGTTCTTC
TRBV5-6	-	-	TRBJ1-4	CASSRKTFEKLFF	TGTGCCAGCAGCCGGAAGACCTTTGAAAAACTGTTTTTT
TRBV19	once	-	TRBJ1-5	CASSIVSSNQPQHF	TGTGCCAGTAGTATAGTAAGTAGCAATCAGCCCCAGCATTTT
TRBV2	-	TRBD1	TRBJ2-7	CASNRDRTSYEQYF	TGTGCCAGCAACCGGGACAGGACCTCCTACGAGCAGTACTTC
TRBV11-2	-	TRBD1	TRBJ2-5	CASSFSGTVPWTQYF	TGTGCCAGCAGCTTTTCCGGGACAGTCCCGTGGACCCAGTACTTC
TRBV28	-	-	TRBJ1-2	CASSLYGGEDLGYTF	TGTGCCAGCAGTTTATACGGCGGGGAGGATCTGGGCTACACCTTC
TRBV10-3	-	TRBD2	TRBJ2-5	CAIKAPSGSGGREETQYF	TGTGCCATCAAGGCCCCTAGCGGGAGCGGTGGGCGCGAGGAGACCCAGTACTTC
TRBV6-5	few	TRBD1	TRBJ1-1	CASSPGQGGEAFF	TGTGCCAGCAGTCCTGGACAGGGAGGTGAAGCTTTCTTT
TRBV15	-	-	TRBJ2-7	CATSSRRDSYEQYF	TGTGCCACCAGCAGCCGGAGGGATTCCTACGAGCAGTACTTC
TRBV18	once	TRBD1	TRBJ1-1	CASSPRTGAGTEAFF	TGTGCCAGCTCACCTAGAACAGGGGCCGGCACTGAAGCTTTCTTT
TRBV6-6	-	-	TRBJ1-1	CASMHMDTTEAFF	TGTGCCAGCATGCATATGGATACCACTGAAGCTTTCTTT
TRBV7-2	-	TRBD2	TRBJ2-5	CASSLGGSPSETQYF	TGTGCCAGCAGCTTAGGCGGGAGCCCGTCGGAGACCCAGTACTTC
TRBV27	-	-	TRBJ1-2	CAGCPGTRVPLNYGYTF	TGTGCCGGTTGCCCGGGCACACGCGTCCCTCTAAACTATGGCTACACCTTC